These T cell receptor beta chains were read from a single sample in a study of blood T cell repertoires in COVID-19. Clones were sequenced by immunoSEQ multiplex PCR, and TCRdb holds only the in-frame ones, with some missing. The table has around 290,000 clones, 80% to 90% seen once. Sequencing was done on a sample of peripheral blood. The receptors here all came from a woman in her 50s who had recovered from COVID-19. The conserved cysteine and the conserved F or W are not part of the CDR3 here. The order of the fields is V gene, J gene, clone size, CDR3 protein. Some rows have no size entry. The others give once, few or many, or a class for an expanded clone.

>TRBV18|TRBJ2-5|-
ASSPPEGVQETQY
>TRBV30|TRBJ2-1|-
AWLPLSSYNEQF
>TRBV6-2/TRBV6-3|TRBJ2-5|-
ASSYQGQETQY
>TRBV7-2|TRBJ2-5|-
ASSLMRSGRALETQY
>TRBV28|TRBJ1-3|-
ASSFGGRENTIY
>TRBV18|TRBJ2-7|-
ASSPGTGSAYEQY
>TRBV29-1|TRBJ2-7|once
SVASASYEQY
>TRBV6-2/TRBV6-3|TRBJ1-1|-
ASSAGMNTEAF
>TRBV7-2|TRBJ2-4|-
ASSLGTSGLIQY
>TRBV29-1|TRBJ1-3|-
SVVDRSGNTIY
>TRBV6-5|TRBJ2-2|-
ASKGQGTTGELF
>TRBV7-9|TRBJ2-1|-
ASSSIAGVTYNEQF
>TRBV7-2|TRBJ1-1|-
ASSPQTGMNTEAF
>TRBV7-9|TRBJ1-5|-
ASSFRGSNQPQH
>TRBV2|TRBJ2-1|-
ASSEPSPGQF
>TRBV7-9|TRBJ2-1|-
ASSLNRGQENEQF
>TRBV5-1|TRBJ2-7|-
ASNPTGSYEQY
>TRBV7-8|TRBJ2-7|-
ASSLGGAVEQY
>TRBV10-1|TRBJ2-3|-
ASSEEQGTDTQY
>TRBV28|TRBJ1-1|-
ASSSGVTEAF
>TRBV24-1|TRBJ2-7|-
ATSDPQGGPYEQY
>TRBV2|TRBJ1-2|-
ASSEFTGNYGYT
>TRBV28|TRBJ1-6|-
ASGYLPGQANSPLH
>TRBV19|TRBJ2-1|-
ASSMVRSSYNEQF